This entry lists 19 T cell receptor beta chains sequenced from one sample in a study of T cell changes during pregnancy in multiple sclerosis. Profiled with immunoSEQ multiplex PCR; TCRdb holds only in-frame clones, not every one. The sample yields 50,000 or so clones, more than 85% seen once. The input for sequencing was peripheral blood, taken in the third trimester of pregnancy. Source of these receptors: a female donor with multiple sclerosis, enrolled in a pregnancy study.

This rearrangement joins TRBV7-9 to TRBJ2-1; TRBD2 aligns across 8 bases. The V gene end was trimmed by 5 bases and the J gene end by 6 bases; junction bases not matched to a gene: 6. The CDR3 runs 14 residues. Looked up from germline, CDR1 is SEHNR and CDR2 is FQNEAQ (reference sequence). The CDR3: CASSKMGLVNEQFF. The CDR3, as DNA: TGTGCCAGCAGCAAAATGGGACTAGTCAATGAGCAGTTCTTC.

This clone was detected only once. This chain joins TRBV7-9 and TRBJ2-1, with TRBD2 matching over 10 bases. Germline trimming cut 1 base from V and 10 bases from J; bases unmatched to any gene: 1. From germline, CDR1 is SEHNR and CDR2 FQNEAQ (reference sequence). The CDR3 is 13 amino acids. CDR3 loop: CASSLGGLAEQFF. In DNA form, the CDR3 reads TGTGCCAGCAGCTTAGGGGGACTAGCGGAGCAGTTCTTC.

The J gene is TRBJ2-1, the V gene TRBV27, with D perhaps matching TRBD2 (6 bases). This CDR3 has 15 amino acids. Germline CDR1 and CDR2: MNHEY and SMNVEV (reference sequence). The V end was cut by 2 bases, the J end by 3 bases, with 11 bases between. The CDR3 DNA follows: TGTGCCAGCAGTTTAGGACTACCTAACTACAATGAGCAGTTCTTC. It yields the protein CASSLGLPNYNEQFF.

This chain joins TRBV25-1 and TRBJ2-3, with D uncertain. CDR1 is MGHDK and CDR2 is SYGVNS in the germline V gene. Trimming pared 5 bases from V and 1 base from J, leaving 10 bases between. The CDR3 extends over 14 amino acids. As DNA, the CDR3 is TGTGCCAGCAGTCCGCTAGGCCGCACAGATACGCAGTATTTT. This codes for CASSPLGRTDTQYF.

J is TRBJ2-5 and V is TRBV6-1, with 12 bases aligning to TRBD2. There are 15 residues in the CDR3. J gave up 2 bases and V 2 bases, and 0 bases lay outside the gene matches. The V gene's germline CDR1 is MNHNS and CDR2 SASEGT. The CDR3 DNA follows: TGTGCCAGCAGTGAACTAGCGGGAGGGCAAGAGACCCAGTACTTC. Translating gives CASSELAGGQETQYF.

This sequence joins TRBV27 and TRBJ2-5; 8 nucleotides line up with TRBD1. The CDR3 has 11 residues. Trimming took 6 bases from V and 7 from J; bases not matched to a gene: 1. Germline V gene data show CDR1 as MNHEY and CDR2 as SMNVEV (reference sequence). CDR3 region: CASRTGATQYF. CDR3 sequence (DNA): TGTGCCAGCAGGACAGGGGCGACCCAGTACTTC.

The genes are TRBV19 and TRBJ2-5; the match to TRBD2 covers 11 bases. V lost 6 bases and J lost 0; bases outside the gene matches: 3. This CDR3 has 15 amino acids. CDR1 LNHDA and CDR2 SQIVND come from the germline V gene (reference sequence). The CDR3, as DNA: TGTGCCAGTAGAGCTAGCGGGAGGAACCAAGAGACCCAGTACTTC. This sequence encodes CASRASGRNQETQYF.

The gene calls are TRBV9 and TRBJ1-2, with 7 bases that match TRBD1. Germline V CDR1 and CDR2: SGDLS, YYNGEE. CDR3 length equals 15 residues. After removal of 5 bases from V and 2 bases from J, the junction contained 9 bases not matched to a gene. In nucleotides, the CDR3 is TGTGCCAGCAGTTCTAACCGGGACAGCAACTATGGCTACACCTTC. Its protein product is CASSSNRDSNYGYTF.

CDR3 DNA sequence: TGTGCCAGCAGCCCGGGGACTAATCAGGCGGAAGAGACCCAGTACTTC. It is translated as CASSPGTNQAEETQYF. The chain employs TRBV7-9 and TRBJ2-5; 7 bases are a match to TRBD2. V lost 5 bases, J lost 3 bases, and 12 bases stayed unmatched. Germline loops: CDR1 SEHNR, CDR2 FQNEAQ (reference sequence). CDR3 length: 16 amino acids.

CDR3 nucleotides: TGTGCCAGCAGTCCCTCGGGGGGCTCTTCGAACACTGAAGCTTTCTTT. Translated, it gives CASSPSGGSSNTEAFF. This rearrangement joins TRBV27 to TRBJ1-1, with TRBD1 as a possible D gene (6 bases). Germline V gene data show CDR1 as MNHEY and CDR2 as SMNVEV (reference sequence). Trimming took 5 bases from V and 1 from J, leaving 17 bases between them. The CDR3 extends over 16 amino acids.

The genes are TRBV30 and TRBJ2-7, with a tentative D call TRBD1 (6 bases). The CDR3 consists of 11 residues. Trimming stripped 7 bases from V and 3 bases from J, with 10 bases between. CDR1 GTSNPN and CDR2 SVGIG come from the germline V gene (reference sequence). CDR3 sequence reads: CAYLQGYEQYF. The CDR3, as DNA: TGTGCCTACCTACAGGGCTACGAGCAGTACTTC.

V gene TRBV6-5 combines with J gene TRBJ2-3; D unresolved. CDR1 and CDR2 (germline): MNHEY, SVGAGI. CDR3 size: 13 residues. V lost 5 bases and J 5 bases, leaving 11 bases between the germline ends. The CDR3 DNA reads as TGTGCCAGCAGTCAGAACGCTCTAGATACGCAGTATTTT. This codes for CASSQNALDTQYF.

This chain links TRBV2 with TRBJ2-5, with a weak D call TRBD2 (6 bases). This CDR3 region has 16 residues. Germline V gene sequence: CDR1 SNHLY, CDR2 FYNNEI. V was cut by 2 bases and J by 5 bases, with 18 bases left in between. As DNA, the CDR3 is TGTGCCAGCAGTGAAAGTTTTTGGCGGGACGGGGAGACCCAGTACTTC. This translates into CASSESFWRDGETQYF.

V and J are TRBV6-6 and TRBJ1-5, with D unresolved. This CDR3 is built from 12 residues. The germline V and J ends were trimmed by 2 bases and 6 bases, with 5 bases remaining between them. The germline V gene encodes CDR1 MNHNY and CDR2 SVGAGI (reference sequence). The CDR3 sequence is CASSYASQPQHF. The DNA for the CDR3 is TGTGCCAGCAGTTACGCGAGTCAGCCCCAGCATTTT.

This clone was counted a single time. This chain links TRBV27 with TRBJ2-1; 7 bases align to TRBD2. Unmatched junction bases numbered 5, after V lost 2 bases and J lost 4 bases. CDR1 and CDR2 (germline): MNHEY, SMNVEV (reference sequence). The CDR3 spans 15 residues. The CDR3 region is CASSLVLAVYNEQFF. The DNA of the CDR3 is TGTGCCAGCAGTTTAGTCCTAGCGGTATACAATGAGCAGTTCTTC.

The chain uses TRBV29-1 and TRBJ1-1; 7 bases match TRBD1. The CDR3 spans 15 residues. J was trimmed by 1 base and V by 7 bases; bases with no gene match: 12. Germline V gene lookup returns CDR1 SQVTM and CDR2 ANQGSEA. The CDR3 region has the DNA TGCAGCGGGGGGACAGATGGACGGAGGAACACTGAAGCTTTCTTT. It yields the protein CSGGTDGRRNTEAFF. Combining the CDR3 with reference TRBV29-1 and TRBJ1-1 gives the whole variable domain SAVISQKPSRDICQRGTSLTIQCQVDSQVTMMFWYRQQPGQSLTLIATANQGSEATYESGFVIDKFPISRPNLTFSTLTVSNMSPEDSSIYLCSGGTDGRRNTEAFFGQGTRLTVV.

V gene TRBV5-5 combines with J gene TRBJ2-7; the match to TRBD2 covers 7 bases. CDR1 and CDR2 (germline): SGHKS, YYEKEE (reference sequence). The CDR3 is 15 residues long. Losses at the gene ends were 3 bases for V and 0 bases for J; bases not matched to a gene: 6. CDR3 sequence: CASSYWPSGSYEQYF. Here the CDR3 DNA reads TGTGCCAGCAGCTATTGGCCTAGCGGCTCCTACGAGCAGTACTTC.

This rearrangement joins TRBV7-9 to TRBJ2-1, with TRBD2 matching 8 bases. This CDR3 has 16 residues. Looked up from germline, CDR1 is SEHNR and CDR2 is FQNEAQ (reference sequence). V shed 0 bases, J shed 3 bases, and the junction held 4 bases outside the gene matches. The CDR3 reads CASSLAGLGFYNEQFF. CDR3 nucleotide sequence: TGTGCCAGCAGCTTAGCGGGACTAGGTTTCTACAATGAGCAGTTCTTC. Filled out from reference TRBV7-9 and TRBJ2-1, the complete variable domain reads DTGVSQNPRHKITKRGQNVTFRCDPISEHNRLYWYRQTLGQGPEFLTYFQNEAQLEKSRLLSDRFSAERPKGSFSTLEIQRTEQGDSAMYLCASSLAGLGFYNEQFFGPGTRLTVL.

V usage is TRBV2 and J usage is TRBJ2-1; 8 bases match TRBD2. The germline V gene has CDR1 SNHLY and CDR2 FYNNEI. V shed 6 bases and J 4 bases; nucleotides not matched to a gene: 8. CDR3 size: 15 residues. CDR3 DNA sequence: TGTGCCAGCAGCGACGCAGCGGGAGCTTACAATGAGCAGTTCTTC. This gives the protein CASSDAAGAYNEQFF.